This T cell receptor beta chain stems from a study of identical twins. Study-wide results and caveats: A lower insertion count was a feature of abundant cord blood beta clonotypes, with no such feature in memory repertoires.

TCRdb re-analysed the 5' RACE reads in MiXCR, keeping a single row per CDR3 protein. This sample has 410,000 or so distinct CDR3 sequences; approximately 17% occur once, and the top ten carry roughly 12%. This clonotype has a count of ten or more. Its specificity is unknown. CDR1 and CDR2 from the germline V gene are ENHRY and SYGVKD. The CDR3 contains 12 residues. V was pared by 0 bases and J by 6 bases, with 5 bases between. The specimen sequenced was naive T cells sorted from blood. This clonotype was sampled from a man between 45 and 60 years old in good health. The chain employs TRBV10-3 and TRBJ1-1; D unresolved. In DNA, the CDR3 is TGTGCCATCAGTGAGTCTAGGTCTGAAGCTTTCTTT. Translation gives CAISESRSEAFF.